This is a list of T cell receptor beta chains from one sample in a study of T cells after yellow fever vaccination. MiXCR, applied by TCRdb to the 5' RACE reads, yields one record per CDR3 protein. The sample yields about 170,000 distinct CDR3 sequences, approximately 11% seen once. The material was CD8+ T cells sorted from PBMCs, obtained 15 days after the yellow fever booster vaccination. Source of these receptors: a man aged 18 to 30 who received the YFV17D yellow fever vaccine. Both conserved end residues are part of each CDR3. Fields, in order: CDR3 DNA, CDR3 protein, V gene, J gene, clone size, D gene. The D gene is left open where the match is weak. Expanded clones get a size class; other rows say once, few or many, or leave the size out.

cdr3_nt: TGCGCCAGCAGCTTGGACATCCAAGAGACCCAGTACTTC
cdr3_aa: CASSLDIQETQYF
v_call: TRBV5-1
j_call: TRBJ2-5
clone_size: few
d_call: .

cdr3_nt: TGCGCCAGCAGCTCTACAGGGCTTCACTCCTATAATTCACCCCTCCACTTT
cdr3_aa: CASSSTGLHSYNSPLHF
v_call: TRBV5-1
j_call: TRBJ1-6
clone_size: .
d_call: .

cdr3_nt: TGTGCCAGCTCGGACAGACATAGCAATCAGCCCCAGCATTTT
cdr3_aa: CASSDRHSNQPQHF
v_call: TRBV5-5
j_call: TRBJ1-5
clone_size: .
d_call: .

cdr3_nt: TGTGCCAGCAGTTTCGGAGGAGAAGAGACCCAGTACTTC
cdr3_aa: CASSFGGEETQYF
v_call: TRBV27
j_call: TRBJ2-5
clone_size: .
d_call: .

cdr3_nt: TGTGCCAGCAGTTACACTACCCTGAATGAGCAGTTCTTC
cdr3_aa: CASSYTTLNEQFF
v_call: TRBV6-5
j_call: TRBJ2-1
clone_size: few
d_call: .

cdr3_nt: TGTGCCAGCAGTTCTCCAGAGCAAGAGACCCAGTACTTC
cdr3_aa: CASSSPEQETQYF
v_call: TRBV6-2/TRBV6-3
j_call: TRBJ2-5
clone_size: few
d_call: .

cdr3_nt: TGTGCCAGTAGTATATTGGGCGGGGGCCTCTCTGGGGCCAACGTCCTGACTTTC
cdr3_aa: CASSILGGGLSGANVLTF
v_call: TRBV19
j_call: TRBJ2-6
clone_size: .
d_call: .

cdr3_nt: TGTGCCAGCAGCATCCTGACAGGGCTCACAGATACGCAGTATTTT
cdr3_aa: CASSILTGLTDTQYF
v_call: TRBV7-2
j_call: TRBJ2-3
clone_size: .
d_call: TRBD1

cdr3_nt: TGTGCCATCAGGCCGGGAACGGGGGAAAAACTGTTTTTT
cdr3_aa: CAIRPGTGEKLFF
v_call: TRBV10-3
j_call: TRBJ1-4
clone_size: many
d_call: .

cdr3_nt: TGCGCCAGCAGCCAAGGTCGGACCGGGACAGCCCTAAGACCCCAGTACTTC
cdr3_aa: CASSQGRTGTALRPQYF
v_call: TRBV4-3
j_call: TRBJ2-5
clone_size: few
d_call: TRBD1

cdr3_nt: TGTGCCAGCAGCTCGGGACTAGCGGGGGGGCCTTGGTACAATGAGCAGTTCTTC
cdr3_aa: CASSSGLAGGPWYNEQFF
v_call: TRBV5-5
j_call: TRBJ2-1
clone_size: many
d_call: TRBD2

cdr3_nt: TGCAGTGCTAGGGGACCTAGCGGGGGGCGACGAAGCCAAGAGACCCAGTACTTC
cdr3_aa: CSARGPSGGRRSQETQYF
v_call: TRBV20-1
j_call: TRBJ2-5
clone_size: few
d_call: TRBD2

cdr3_nt: TGTGCCAGTAGTATCCCGACGACAAACACTGAAGCTTTCTTT
cdr3_aa: CASSIPTTNTEAFF
v_call: TRBV19
j_call: TRBJ1-1
clone_size: few
d_call: .

cdr3_nt: TGTGCCAGCAGCGCAACGGACAGGGACACTGAAGCTTTCTTT
cdr3_aa: CASSATDRDTEAFF
v_call: TRBV6-5
j_call: TRBJ1-1
clone_size: .
d_call: TRBD1

cdr3_nt: TGTGCCAGCAGCCTATACAGGGGCCAAGAGGCCCAGTACTTC
cdr3_aa: CASSLYRGQEAQYF
v_call: TRBV6-5
j_call: TRBJ2-5
clone_size: many
d_call: TRBD1

cdr3_nt: TGTGCCAGCAGCCCCGGCGGGACGGCCTACAATGAGCAGTTCTTC
cdr3_aa: CASSPGGTAYNEQFF
v_call: TRBV7-2
j_call: TRBJ2-1
clone_size: few
d_call: .

cdr3_nt: TGCAGCGTTGCAAGGAACACTGAAGCTTTCTTT
cdr3_aa: CSVARNTEAFF
v_call: TRBV29-1
j_call: TRBJ1-1
clone_size: many
d_call: .

cdr3_nt: TGCAGTGCTAGATCAGGGGTCGCTGAAGCTTTCTTT
cdr3_aa: CSARSGVAEAFF
v_call: TRBV20-1
j_call: TRBJ1-1
clone_size: few
d_call: .

cdr3_nt: TGTGCCAGCAGCTCCCGACAGCTCCGGGACACTGAAGCTTTCTTT
cdr3_aa: CASSSRQLRDTEAFF
v_call: TRBV6-5
j_call: TRBJ1-1
clone_size: .
d_call: .

cdr3_nt: TGCGCCAGCAGCAGCAGGACTGGGCAGCAGAACACTGAAGCTTTCTTT
cdr3_aa: CASSSRTGQQNTEAFF
v_call: TRBV4-1
j_call: TRBJ1-1
clone_size: .
d_call: .

cdr3_nt: TGTGCCAGCAGCAATCTCGACGGGAGGGATAATTCACCCCTCCACTTT
cdr3_aa: CASSNLDGRDNSPLHF
v_call: TRBV7-2
j_call: TRBJ1-6
clone_size: .
d_call: .

cdr3_nt: TGTGCCAGCAGCGAGACAGGGCGATCACCCCTCCACTTT
cdr3_aa: CASSETGRSPLHF
v_call: TRBV7-3
j_call: TRBJ1-6
clone_size: few
d_call: TRBD1

cdr3_nt: TGCAGTGCTATCGACAGGGCGGACACCGGGGAGCTGTTTTTT
cdr3_aa: CSAIDRADTGELFF
v_call: TRBV20-1
j_call: TRBJ2-2
clone_size: .
d_call: TRBD1

cdr3_nt: TGCGCCAGCAGCCAAGACTTAACCGGGGAGCTGTTTTTT
cdr3_aa: CASSQDLTGELFF
v_call: TRBV4-3
j_call: TRBJ2-2
clone_size: few
d_call: .

cdr3_nt: TGTGCCAGCAGTGGGGTCCCCTCCACTGAAGCTTTCTTT
cdr3_aa: CASSGVPSTEAFF
v_call: TRBV6-5
j_call: TRBJ1-1
clone_size: few
d_call: .

cdr3_nt: TGTGCCAGCAGTTACTCGAGCAGGGGGCCCCCCACAGATACGCAGTATTTT
cdr3_aa: CASSYSSRGPPTDTQYF
v_call: TRBV6-6
j_call: TRBJ2-3
clone_size: .
d_call: TRBD1

cdr3_nt: TGTGCCAGCAGCCCCGGACATGGAGGATCACCCCTCCACTTT
cdr3_aa: CASSPGHGGSPLHF
v_call: TRBV6-5
j_call: TRBJ1-6
clone_size: .
d_call: .

cdr3_nt: TGTGCCAGCAGCCCCGGGACTCCAGAGACCCAGTACTTC
cdr3_aa: CASSPGTPETQYF
v_call: TRBV7-3
j_call: TRBJ2-5
clone_size: few
d_call: .

cdr3_nt: TGTGCCAGCGGGGGGCCGGGTGATACGCAGTATTTT
cdr3_aa: CASGGPGDTQYF
v_call: TRBV12-3/TRBV12-4
j_call: TRBJ2-3
clone_size: few
d_call: .

cdr3_nt: TGTGCCAGCAGCTTTCAGGGGGCGGACTACGAGCAGTACTTC
cdr3_aa: CASSFQGADYEQYF
v_call: TRBV7-9
j_call: TRBJ2-7
clone_size: .
d_call: TRBD1

cdr3_nt: TGTGCCAGCAGTTACGGCTCTGGGGGCTACACCTTC
cdr3_aa: CASSYGSGGYTF
v_call: TRBV6-2/TRBV6-3
j_call: TRBJ1-2
clone_size: .
d_call: .

cdr3_nt: TGCGCCAGCAGCCGAAGTGTAACTGAGAACGGAATCTCTGGAAACACCATATATTTT
cdr3_aa: CASSRSVTENGISGNTIYF
v_call: TRBV4-3
j_call: TRBJ1-3
clone_size: few
d_call: .

cdr3_nt: TGTGCCACCAGCCAGGCGGCGGGTAATCAGCCCCAGCATTTT
cdr3_aa: CATSQAAGNQPQHF
v_call: TRBV15
j_call: TRBJ1-5
clone_size: .
d_call: .

cdr3_nt: TGTGCCAGCAGTGGTCTGGGGGGGGCGGGTAGCACAGATACGCAGTATTTT
cdr3_aa: CASSGLGGAGSTDTQYF
v_call: TRBV6-1
j_call: TRBJ2-3
clone_size: few
d_call: .

cdr3_nt: TGTGCCTTAGAGCGGGGCACGTCCTACAATGAGCAGTTCTTC
cdr3_aa: CALERGTSYNEQFF
v_call: TRBV11-1
j_call: TRBJ2-1
clone_size: .
d_call: TRBD2

cdr3_nt: TGTGCCAGCAGCTTAGTGGGGTTACGGAACACTGAAGCTTTCTTT
cdr3_aa: CASSLVGLRNTEAFF
v_call: TRBV7-9
j_call: TRBJ1-1
clone_size: .
d_call: .

cdr3_nt: TGTGCCAGCAGCGACAGGGGGGCAGCTTTCTTT
cdr3_aa: CASSDRGAAFF
v_call: TRBV5-6
j_call: TRBJ1-1
clone_size: few
d_call: TRBD1

cdr3_nt: TGTGCCAGCAGCACTAATCAGGGGGTGAGTCCACCCCTCCACTTT
cdr3_aa: CASSTNQGVSPPLHF
v_call: TRBV9
j_call: TRBJ1-6
clone_size: few
d_call: TRBD1

cdr3_nt: TGTGCCAGCAGCCCGGGGAGCGGCTACGAGCAGTACTTC
cdr3_aa: CASSPGSGYEQYF
v_call: TRBV14
j_call: TRBJ2-7
clone_size: .
d_call: .

cdr3_nt: TGCGCCAGCAGCAAATTGGGACTCATAACAGATACGCAGTATTTT
cdr3_aa: CASSKLGLITDTQYF
v_call: TRBV5-1
j_call: TRBJ2-3
clone_size: .
d_call: .

cdr3_nt: TGCGCCAGCAGCCAAGGGGAGAACACTGAAGCTTTCTTT
cdr3_aa: CASSQGENTEAFF
v_call: TRBV4-3
j_call: TRBJ1-1
clone_size: few
d_call: .

cdr3_nt: TGCGCCAGCAGCCATTCGACAGGGGTGTACACCGGGGAGCTGTTTTTT
cdr3_aa: CASSHSTGVYTGELFF
v_call: TRBV4-1
j_call: TRBJ2-2
clone_size: few
d_call: TRBD1

cdr3_nt: TGCGCCAGCAGCCAAGGGACGGGACAGTATCATGCCGGGGAGCTGTTTTTT
cdr3_aa: CASSQGTGQYHAGELFF
v_call: TRBV4-1
j_call: TRBJ2-2
clone_size: few
d_call: TRBD1

cdr3_nt: TGTGCCAGCAGCCAAGGCAGGGCAGGCAATCAGCCCCAGCATTTT
cdr3_aa: CASSQGRAGNQPQHF
v_call: TRBV3-1
j_call: TRBJ1-5
clone_size: few
d_call: .